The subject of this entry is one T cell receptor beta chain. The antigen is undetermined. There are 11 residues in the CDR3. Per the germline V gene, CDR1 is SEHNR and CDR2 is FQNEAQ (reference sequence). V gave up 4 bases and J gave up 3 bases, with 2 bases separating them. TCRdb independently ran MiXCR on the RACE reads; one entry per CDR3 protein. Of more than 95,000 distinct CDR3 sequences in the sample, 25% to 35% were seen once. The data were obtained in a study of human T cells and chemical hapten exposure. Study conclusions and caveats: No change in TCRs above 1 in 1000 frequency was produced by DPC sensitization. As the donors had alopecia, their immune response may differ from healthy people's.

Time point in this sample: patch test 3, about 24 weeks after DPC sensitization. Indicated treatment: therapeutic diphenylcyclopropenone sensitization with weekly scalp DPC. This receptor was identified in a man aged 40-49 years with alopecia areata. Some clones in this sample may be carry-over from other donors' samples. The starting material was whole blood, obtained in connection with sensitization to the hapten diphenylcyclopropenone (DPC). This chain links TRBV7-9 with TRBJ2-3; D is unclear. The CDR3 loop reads CASSWTDTQYF. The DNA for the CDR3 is TGTGCCAGCAGCTGGACAGATACGCAGTATTTT.